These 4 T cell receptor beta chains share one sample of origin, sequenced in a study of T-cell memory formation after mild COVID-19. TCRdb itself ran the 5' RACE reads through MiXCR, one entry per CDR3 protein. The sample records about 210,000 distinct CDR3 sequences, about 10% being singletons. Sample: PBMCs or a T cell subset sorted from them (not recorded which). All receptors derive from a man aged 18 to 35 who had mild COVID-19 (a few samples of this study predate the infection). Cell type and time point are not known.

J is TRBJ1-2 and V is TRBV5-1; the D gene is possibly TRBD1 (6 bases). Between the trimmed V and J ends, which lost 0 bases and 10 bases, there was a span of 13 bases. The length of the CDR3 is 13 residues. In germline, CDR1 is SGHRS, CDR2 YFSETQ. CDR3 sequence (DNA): TGCGCCAGCAGCTTGGACAGGGTCACCACCTACACCTTC. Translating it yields CASSLDRVTTYTF.

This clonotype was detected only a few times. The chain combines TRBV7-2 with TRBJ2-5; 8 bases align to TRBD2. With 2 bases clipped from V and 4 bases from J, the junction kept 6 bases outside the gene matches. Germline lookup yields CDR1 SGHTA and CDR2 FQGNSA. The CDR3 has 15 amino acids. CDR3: CASSLQSGGGETQYF. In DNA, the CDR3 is TGTGCCAGCAGCTTACAGTCCGGGGGGGGAGAGACCCAGTACTTC.

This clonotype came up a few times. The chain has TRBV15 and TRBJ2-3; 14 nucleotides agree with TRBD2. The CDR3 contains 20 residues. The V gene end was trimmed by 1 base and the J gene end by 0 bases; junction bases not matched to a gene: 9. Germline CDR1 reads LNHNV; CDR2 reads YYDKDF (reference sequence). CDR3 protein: CATSRGTSGGPFSSTDTQYF. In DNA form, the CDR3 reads TGTGCCACCAGCAGAGGGACTAGCGGGGGGCCATTCTCTAGCACAGATACGCAGTATTTT.

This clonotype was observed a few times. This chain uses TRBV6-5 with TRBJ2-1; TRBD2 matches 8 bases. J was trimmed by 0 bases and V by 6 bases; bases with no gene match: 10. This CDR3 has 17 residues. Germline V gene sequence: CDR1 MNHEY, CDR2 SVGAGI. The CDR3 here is CASSSLAGTSSYNEQFF. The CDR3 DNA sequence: TGTGCCAGCAGCTCCTTAGCGGGGACCAGCTCCTACAATGAGCAGTTCTTC.